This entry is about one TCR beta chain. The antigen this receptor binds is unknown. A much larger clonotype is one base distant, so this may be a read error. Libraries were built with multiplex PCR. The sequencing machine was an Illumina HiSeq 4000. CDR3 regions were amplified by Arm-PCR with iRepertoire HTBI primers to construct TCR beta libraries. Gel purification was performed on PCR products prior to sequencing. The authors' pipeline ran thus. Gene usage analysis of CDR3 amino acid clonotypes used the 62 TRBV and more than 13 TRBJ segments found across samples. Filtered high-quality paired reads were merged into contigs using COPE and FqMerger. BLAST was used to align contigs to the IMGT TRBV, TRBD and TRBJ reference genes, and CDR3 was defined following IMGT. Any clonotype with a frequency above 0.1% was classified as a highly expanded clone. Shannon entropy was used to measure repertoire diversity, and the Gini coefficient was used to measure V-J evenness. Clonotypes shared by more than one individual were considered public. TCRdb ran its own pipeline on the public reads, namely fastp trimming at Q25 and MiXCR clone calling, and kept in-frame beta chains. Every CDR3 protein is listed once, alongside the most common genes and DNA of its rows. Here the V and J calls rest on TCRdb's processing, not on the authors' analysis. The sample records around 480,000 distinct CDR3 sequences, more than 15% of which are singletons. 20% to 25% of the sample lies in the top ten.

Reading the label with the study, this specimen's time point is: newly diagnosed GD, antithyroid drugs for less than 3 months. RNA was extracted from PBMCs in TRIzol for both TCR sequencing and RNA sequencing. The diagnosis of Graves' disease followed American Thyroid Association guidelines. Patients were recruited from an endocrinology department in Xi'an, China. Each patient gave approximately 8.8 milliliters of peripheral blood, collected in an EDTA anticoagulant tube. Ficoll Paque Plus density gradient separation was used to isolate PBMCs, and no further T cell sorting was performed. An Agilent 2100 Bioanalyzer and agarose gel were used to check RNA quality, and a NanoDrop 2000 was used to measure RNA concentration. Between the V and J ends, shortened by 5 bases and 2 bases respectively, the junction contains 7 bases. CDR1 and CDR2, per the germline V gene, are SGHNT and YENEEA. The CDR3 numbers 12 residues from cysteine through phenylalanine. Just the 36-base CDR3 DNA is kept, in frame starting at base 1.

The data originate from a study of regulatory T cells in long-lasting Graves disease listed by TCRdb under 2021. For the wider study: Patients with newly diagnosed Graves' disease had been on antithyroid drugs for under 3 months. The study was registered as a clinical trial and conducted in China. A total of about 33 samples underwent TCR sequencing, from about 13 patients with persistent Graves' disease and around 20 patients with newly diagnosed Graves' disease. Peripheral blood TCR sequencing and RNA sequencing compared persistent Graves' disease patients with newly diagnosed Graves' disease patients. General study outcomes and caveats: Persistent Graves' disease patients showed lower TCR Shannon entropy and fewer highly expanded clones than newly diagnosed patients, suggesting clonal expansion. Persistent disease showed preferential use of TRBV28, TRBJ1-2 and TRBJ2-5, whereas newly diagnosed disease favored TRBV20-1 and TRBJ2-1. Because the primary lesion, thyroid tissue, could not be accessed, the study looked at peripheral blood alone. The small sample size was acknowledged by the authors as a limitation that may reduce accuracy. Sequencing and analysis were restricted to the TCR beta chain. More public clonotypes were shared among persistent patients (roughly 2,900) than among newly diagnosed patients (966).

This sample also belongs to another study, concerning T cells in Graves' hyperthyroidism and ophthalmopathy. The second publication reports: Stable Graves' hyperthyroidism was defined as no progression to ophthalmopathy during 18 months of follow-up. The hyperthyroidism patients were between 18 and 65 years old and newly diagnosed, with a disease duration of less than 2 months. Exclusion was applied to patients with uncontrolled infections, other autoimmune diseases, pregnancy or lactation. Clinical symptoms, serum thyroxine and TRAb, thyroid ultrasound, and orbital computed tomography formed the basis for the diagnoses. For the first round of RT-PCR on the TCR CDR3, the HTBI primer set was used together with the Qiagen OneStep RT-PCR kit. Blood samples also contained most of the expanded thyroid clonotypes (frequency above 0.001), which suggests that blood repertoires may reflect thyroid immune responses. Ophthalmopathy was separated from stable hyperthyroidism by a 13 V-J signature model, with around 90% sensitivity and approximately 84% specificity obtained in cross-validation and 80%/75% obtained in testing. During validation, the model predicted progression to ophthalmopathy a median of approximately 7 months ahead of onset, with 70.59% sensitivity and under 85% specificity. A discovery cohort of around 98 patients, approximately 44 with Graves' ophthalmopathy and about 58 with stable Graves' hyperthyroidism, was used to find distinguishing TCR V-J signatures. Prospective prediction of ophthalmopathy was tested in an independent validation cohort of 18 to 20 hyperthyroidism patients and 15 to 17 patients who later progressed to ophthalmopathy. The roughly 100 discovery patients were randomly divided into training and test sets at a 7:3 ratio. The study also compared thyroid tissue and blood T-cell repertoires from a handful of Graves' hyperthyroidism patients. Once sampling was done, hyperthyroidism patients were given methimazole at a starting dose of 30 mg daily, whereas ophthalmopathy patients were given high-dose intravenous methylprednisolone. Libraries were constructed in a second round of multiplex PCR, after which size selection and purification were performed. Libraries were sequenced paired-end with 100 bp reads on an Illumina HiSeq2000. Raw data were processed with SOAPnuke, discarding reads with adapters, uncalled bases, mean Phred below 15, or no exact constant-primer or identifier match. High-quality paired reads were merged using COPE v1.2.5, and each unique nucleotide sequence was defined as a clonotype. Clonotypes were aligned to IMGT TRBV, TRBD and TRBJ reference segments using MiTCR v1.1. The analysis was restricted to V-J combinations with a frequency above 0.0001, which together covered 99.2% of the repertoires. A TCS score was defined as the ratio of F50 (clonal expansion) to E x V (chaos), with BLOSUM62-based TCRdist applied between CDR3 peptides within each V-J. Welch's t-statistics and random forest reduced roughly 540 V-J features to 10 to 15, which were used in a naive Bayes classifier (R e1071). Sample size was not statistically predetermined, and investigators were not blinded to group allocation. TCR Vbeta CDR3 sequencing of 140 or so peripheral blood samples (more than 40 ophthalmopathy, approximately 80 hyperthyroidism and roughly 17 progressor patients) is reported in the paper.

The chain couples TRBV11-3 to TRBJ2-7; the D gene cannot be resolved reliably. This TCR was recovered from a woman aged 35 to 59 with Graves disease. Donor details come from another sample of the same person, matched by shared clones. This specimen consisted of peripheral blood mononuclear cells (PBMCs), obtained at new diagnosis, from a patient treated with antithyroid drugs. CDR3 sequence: CASSIGTYEQYF. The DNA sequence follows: TGTGCCAGCAGCATCGGAACCTACGAGCAGTACTTC.